This T cell receptor beta chain was found in a study of blood T cell repertoires in COVID-19. On the study more broadly: In each case, the material was cDNA or gDNA derived from T cells, B-cell-depleted T cells, or PBMCs.

V was pared by 5 bases and J by 4 bases, with 6 bases of the junction left unmatched. The CDR3 length is 15 residues. CDR1 SGDLS and CDR2 YYNGEE come from the germline V gene. TCRdb keeps only in-frame clones here, not all; method: immunoSEQ multiplex PCR. The table includes roughly 250,000 clones, roughly 90% detected once. The sequencing input was peripheral blood. This sequence originates from a woman aged 40 to 50 who had recovered from COVID-19. The rearrangement links TRBV9 to TRBJ2-1; 10 nucleotides line up with TRBD2. The CDR3 nucleotides read TGTGCCAGCAGACCCACTAGCGGGGCATACAATGAGCAGTTCTTC. Encoded protein: CASRPTSGAYNEQFF. Supplemented by reference TRBV9 and TRBJ2-1, the full variable domain reads DSGVTQTPKHLITATGQRVTLRCSPRSGDLSVYWYQQSLDQGLQFLIQYYNGEERAKGNILERFSAQQFPDLHSELNLSSLELGDSALYFCASRPTSGAYNEQFFGPGTRLTVL.